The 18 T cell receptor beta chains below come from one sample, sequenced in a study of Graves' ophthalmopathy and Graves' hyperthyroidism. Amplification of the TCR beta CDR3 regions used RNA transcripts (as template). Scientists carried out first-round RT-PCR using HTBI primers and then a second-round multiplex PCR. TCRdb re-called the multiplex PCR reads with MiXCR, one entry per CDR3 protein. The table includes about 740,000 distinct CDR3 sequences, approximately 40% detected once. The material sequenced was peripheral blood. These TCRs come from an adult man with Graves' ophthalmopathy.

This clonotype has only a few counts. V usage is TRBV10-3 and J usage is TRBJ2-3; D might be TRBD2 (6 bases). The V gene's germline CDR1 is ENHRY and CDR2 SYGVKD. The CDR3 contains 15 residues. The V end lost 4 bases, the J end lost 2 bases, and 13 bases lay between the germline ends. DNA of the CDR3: TGTGCCATCAGTGGCGAGGGAGGCGTCACAGATACGCAGTATTTT. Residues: CAISGEGGVTDTQYF.

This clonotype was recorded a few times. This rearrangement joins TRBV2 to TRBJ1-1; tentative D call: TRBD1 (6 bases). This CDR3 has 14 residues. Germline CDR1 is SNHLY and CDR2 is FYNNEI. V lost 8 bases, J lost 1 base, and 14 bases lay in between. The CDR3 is CASSGAVGNTEAFF. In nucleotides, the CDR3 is TGTGCCAGCTCGGGGGCTGTTGGGAACACTGAAGCTTTCTTT.

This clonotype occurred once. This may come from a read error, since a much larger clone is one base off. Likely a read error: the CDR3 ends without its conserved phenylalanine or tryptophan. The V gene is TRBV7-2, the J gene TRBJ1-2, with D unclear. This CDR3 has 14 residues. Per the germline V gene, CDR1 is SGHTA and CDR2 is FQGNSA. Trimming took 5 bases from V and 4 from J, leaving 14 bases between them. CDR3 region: CASSLGPSLYGYTS. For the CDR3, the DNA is TGTGCCAGCAGCCTTGGGCCTTCCCTCTATGGCTACACCTCC.

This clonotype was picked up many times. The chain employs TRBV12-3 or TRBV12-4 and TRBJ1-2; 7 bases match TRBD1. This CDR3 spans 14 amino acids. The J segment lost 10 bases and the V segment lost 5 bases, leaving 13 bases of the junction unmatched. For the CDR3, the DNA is TGTGCCAGCAGTCGGGACGTTCAGGGGGGGCCCTACACCTTC. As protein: CASSRDVQGGPYTF.

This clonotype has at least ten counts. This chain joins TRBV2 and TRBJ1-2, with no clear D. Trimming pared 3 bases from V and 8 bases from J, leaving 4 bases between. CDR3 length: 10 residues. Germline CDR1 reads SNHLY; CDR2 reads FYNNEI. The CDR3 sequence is CASSDGGYTF. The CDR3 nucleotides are TGTGCCAGCAGTGACGGGGGCTACACCTTC.

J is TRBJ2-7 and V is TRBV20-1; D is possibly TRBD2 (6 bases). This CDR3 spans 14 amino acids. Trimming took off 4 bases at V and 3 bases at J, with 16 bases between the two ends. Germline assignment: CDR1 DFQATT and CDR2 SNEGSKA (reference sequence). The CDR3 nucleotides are TGCAGTGCTAAACCGGGACGGGGAGGCTACGAGCAGTACTTC. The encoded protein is CSAKPGRGGYEQYF.

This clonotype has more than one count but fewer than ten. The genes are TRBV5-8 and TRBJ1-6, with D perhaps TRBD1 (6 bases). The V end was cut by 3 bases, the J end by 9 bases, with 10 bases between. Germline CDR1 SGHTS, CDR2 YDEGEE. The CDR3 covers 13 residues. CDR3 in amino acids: CASSSAGASPLHF. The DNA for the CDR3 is TGTGCCAGCAGCTCTGCAGGGGCTTCACCCCTCCACTTT.

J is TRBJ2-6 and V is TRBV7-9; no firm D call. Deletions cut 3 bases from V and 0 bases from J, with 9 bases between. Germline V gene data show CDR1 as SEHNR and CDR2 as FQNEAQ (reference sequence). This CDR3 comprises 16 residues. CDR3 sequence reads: CASSFFVISGANVLTF. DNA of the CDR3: TGTGCCAGCAGCTTTTTTGTGATCTCTGGGGCCAACGTCCTGACTTTC.

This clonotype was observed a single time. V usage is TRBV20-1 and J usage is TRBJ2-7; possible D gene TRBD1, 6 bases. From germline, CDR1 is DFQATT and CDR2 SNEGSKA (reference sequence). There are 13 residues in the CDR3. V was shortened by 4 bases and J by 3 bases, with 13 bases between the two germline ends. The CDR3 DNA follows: TGCAGTGCTACGGAGGACAGCCGCTACGAGCAGTACTTC. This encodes CSATEDSRYEQYF.

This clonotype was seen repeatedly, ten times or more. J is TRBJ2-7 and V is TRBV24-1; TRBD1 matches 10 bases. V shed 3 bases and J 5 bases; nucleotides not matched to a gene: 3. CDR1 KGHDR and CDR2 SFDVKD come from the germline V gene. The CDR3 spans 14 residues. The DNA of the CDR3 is TGTGCCACCAGTGATCCCGGGACAGGGGACGAGCAGTACTTC. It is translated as CATSDPGTGDEQYF.

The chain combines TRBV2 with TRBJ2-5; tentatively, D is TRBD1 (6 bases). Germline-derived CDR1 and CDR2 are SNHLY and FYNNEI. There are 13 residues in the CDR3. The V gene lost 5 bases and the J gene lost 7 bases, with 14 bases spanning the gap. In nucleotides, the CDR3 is TGTGCCAGCAGTAACAGGGATGCCGGGACCCAGTACTTC. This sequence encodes CASSNRDAGTQYF.

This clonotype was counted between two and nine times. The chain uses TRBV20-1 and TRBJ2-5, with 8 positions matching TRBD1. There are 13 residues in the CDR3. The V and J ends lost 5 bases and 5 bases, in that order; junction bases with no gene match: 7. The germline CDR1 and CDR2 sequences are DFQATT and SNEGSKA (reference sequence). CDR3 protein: CSAPRTGRETQYF. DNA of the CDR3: TGCAGTGCTCCTCGGACAGGGCGGGAGACCCAGTACTTC.

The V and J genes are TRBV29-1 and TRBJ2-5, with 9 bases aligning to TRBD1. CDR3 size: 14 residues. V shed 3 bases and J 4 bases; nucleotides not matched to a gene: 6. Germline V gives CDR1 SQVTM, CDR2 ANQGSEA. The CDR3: CSVEGDRAAETQYF. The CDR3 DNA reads TGCAGCGTTGAGGGGGACAGGGCTGCAGAGACCCAGTACTTC. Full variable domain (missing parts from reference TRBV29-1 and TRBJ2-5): SAVISQKPSRDICQRGTSLTIQCQVDSQVTMMFWYRQQPGQSLTLIATANQGSEATYESGFVIDKFPISRPNLTFSTLTVSNMSPEDSSIYLCSVEGDRAAETQYFGPGTRLLVL.

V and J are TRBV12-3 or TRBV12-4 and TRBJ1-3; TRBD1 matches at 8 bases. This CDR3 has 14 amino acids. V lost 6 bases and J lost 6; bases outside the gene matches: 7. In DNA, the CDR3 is TGTGCCAGCAGGGACAGGGCTCTAGAAAACACCATATATTTT. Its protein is CASRDRALENTIYF.

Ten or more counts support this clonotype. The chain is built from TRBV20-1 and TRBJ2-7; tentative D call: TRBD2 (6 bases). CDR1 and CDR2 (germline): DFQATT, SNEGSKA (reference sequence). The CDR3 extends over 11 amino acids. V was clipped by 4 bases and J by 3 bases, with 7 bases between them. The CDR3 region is CSAKDYYEQYF. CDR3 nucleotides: TGCAGTGCTAAGGACTACTACGAGCAGTACTTC.

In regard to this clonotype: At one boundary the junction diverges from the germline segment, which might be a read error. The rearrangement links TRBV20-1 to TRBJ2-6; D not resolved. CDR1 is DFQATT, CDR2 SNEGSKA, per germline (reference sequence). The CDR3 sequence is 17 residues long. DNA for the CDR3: TGCAGTGTTAGAGATCTATCGGCTTGGTCCGAGGCCAACGTCCTGACTTTC. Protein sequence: CSVRDLSAWSEANVLTF.

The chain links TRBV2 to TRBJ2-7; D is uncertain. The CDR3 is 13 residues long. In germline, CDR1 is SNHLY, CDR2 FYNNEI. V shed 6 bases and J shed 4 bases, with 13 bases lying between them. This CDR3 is CASRPINSYEQYF. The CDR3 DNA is TGTGCCAGCAGACCCATAAATAGTTACGAGCAGTACTTC.

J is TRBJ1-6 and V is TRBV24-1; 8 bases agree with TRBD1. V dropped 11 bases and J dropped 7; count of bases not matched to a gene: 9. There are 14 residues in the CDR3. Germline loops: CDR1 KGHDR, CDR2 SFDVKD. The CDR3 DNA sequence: TGTGCCAGCGGACCGGGACAGGAGAATTCACCCCTCCACTTT. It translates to CASGPGQENSPLHF.